These 15 T cell receptor beta chains share one sample of origin, sequenced in a study of early T cells in non-severe SARS-CoV-2 infection. In TCRdb, the 5' RACE reads were re-called with MiXCR into one record per CDR3 protein. Of fewer than 40,000 distinct CDR3 sequences listed, over 5% are singletons. Sequencing was done on a sample of whole blood. These receptors came from an adult who was a healthcare worker with PCR-confirmed SARS-CoV-2 infection or an uninfected control (not recorded which).

The chain links TRBV11-2 to TRBJ2-7; the D gene is possibly TRBD1 (6 bases). Trimming took 0 bases from V and 3 from J, leaving 12 bases between them. This CDR3 is 15 amino acids long. In germline, CDR1 is SGHAT, CDR2 FQNNGV. CDR3 region: CASSLDLDRFYEQYF. The CDR3, as DNA: TGTGCCAGCAGCTTAGATCTGGACAGATTCTACGAGCAGTACTTC.

CDR3 sequence: CSARRREGPISTDTQYF. CDR3 bases: TGCAGTGCTAGGCGACGGGAGGGCCCCATTAGCACAGATACGCAGTATTTT. V and J are TRBV20-1 and TRBJ2-3; 8 bases are shared with TRBD2. The germline CDR1 and CDR2 sequences are DFQATT and SNEGSKA (reference sequence). This CDR3 region has 17 residues. With V trimmed by 3 bases and J by 0 bases, 11 bases remained unmatched.

This clonotype came up many times. The chain couples TRBV7-8 to TRBJ2-3; D gene uncertain. The CDR3 is 14 residues long. Trimming took 2 bases from V and 5 from J, leaving 11 bases between them. CDR1 is SGHVS, CDR2 FQNEAQ, per germline. The CDR3 loop reads CASSLSRPGDTQYF. CDR3 in DNA: TGTGCCAGCAGCTTAAGCCGGCCGGGAGATACGCAGTATTTT.

The chain has TRBV6-5 and TRBJ2-5, with D possibly being TRBD1 (6 bases). The CDR3 is 16 amino acids. Germline assignment: CDR1 MNHEY and CDR2 SVGAGI. Trimming left V 9 bases short and J 5 bases short, with 25 bases between. CDR3 protein: CARLQTVGHRVETQYF. DNA for the CDR3: TGTGCCAGACTACAGACAGTGGGACACAGGGTGGAGACCCAGTACTTC.

This clonotype was found many times. This rearrangement joins TRBV19 to TRBJ2-1; unclear D gene. Germline V gives CDR1 LNHDA, CDR2 SQIVND (reference sequence). This CDR3 is built from 15 residues. Trimming shortened V by 7 bases and J by 0 bases, and 13 bases separated the two germline ends. The CDR3 spells CASTTGGSSYNEQFF. The CDR3 DNA sequence: TGTGCCAGTACGACCGGCGGTAGCTCCTACAATGAGCAGTTCTTC.

At least ten counts were recorded for this clonotype. The chain uses TRBV29-1 and TRBJ2-2; TRBD2 might be the D (6 bases). The V gene's germline CDR1 is SQVTM and CDR2 ANQGSEA. V was trimmed by 7 bases and J by 4 bases, leaving 16 bases between them. There are 14 residues in the CDR3. This CDR3 reads CSADGRDSTGELFF. DNA of the CDR3: TGCAGCGCCGACGGGCGGGATAGCACCGGGGAGCTGTTTTTT.

Only a few counts were recorded for this clonotype. The chain carries TRBV20-1 and TRBJ1-4, with D tentatively TRBD1 (5 bases). Deletions cut 4 bases from V and 4 bases from J, with 10 bases between. The germline CDR1 and CDR2 sequences are DFQATT and SNEGSKA (reference sequence). CDR3 length: 13 residues. CDR3 region: CSATTDFNEKLFF. The CDR3, as DNA: TGCAGTGCTACGACAGATTTTAATGAAAAACTGTTTTTT.

This clonotype was observed at least ten times. The genes are TRBV18 and TRBJ2-5; D is possibly TRBD1 (6 bases). This CDR3 is built from 13 residues. The V end lost 3 bases, the J end lost 4 bases, and 9 bases lay between the germline ends. Germline CDR1 reads KGHSH; CDR2 reads LQKENI. CDR3 sequence: CASSPLTGETQYF. CDR3 DNA: TGTGCCAGCTCACCCCTGACAGGAGAGACCCAGTACTTC.

This clonotype was seen a handful of times. V is TRBV7-9 and J is TRBJ1-1; D ambiguous. The CDR3 is 17 residues long. Germline CDR1 reads SEHNR; CDR2 reads FQNEAQ (reference sequence). V gave up 2 bases and J gave up 1 base, with 17 bases separating them. In DNA form, the CDR3 reads TGTGCCAGCAGCTTATGGGCGTGGGGTCCCAAGAACACTGAAGCTTTCTTT. It yields the protein CASSLWAWGPKNTEAFF.

Ten or more counts support this clonotype. This chain links TRBV5-1 with TRBJ1-1; possibly TRBD1 for D (6 bases). The CDR3 is made up of 13 amino acids. The germline CDR1 and CDR2 sequences are SGHRS and YFSETQ. V dropped 0 bases and J dropped 11 bases, with 14 bases sitting between them. CDR3 nucleotides: TGCGCCAGCAGCTTGGAGAGGGGGAGGGTGGCTTTCTTT. Protein sequence: CASSLERGRVAFF.

There are many counts of this clonotype. J is TRBJ2-1 and V is TRBV3-1; no clear D. V gave up 0 bases and J gave up 4 bases, with 13 bases separating them. The CDR3 runs to 16 residues. Germline assignment: CDR1 LGHDT and CDR2 YNNKEL (reference sequence). CDR3 loop: CASSQDLGMIYNEQFF. In DNA form, the CDR3 reads TGTGCCAGCAGCCAAGACTTGGGGATGATTTACAATGAGCAGTTCTTC.

This clonotype occurred many times. The chain employs TRBV15 and TRBJ1-1; 7 positions agree with TRBD1. The trim removed 6 bases at V and 3 bases at J, leaving 10 bases unmatched. Germline V CDR1 and CDR2: LNHNV, YYDKDF (reference sequence). The CDR3 runs 15 residues. CDR3 region: CATRVDRRGYTEAFF. For the CDR3, the DNA is TGTGCCACCAGGGTGGACAGGCGGGGATACACTGAAGCTTTCTTT.

In its sample, this clonotype was seen many times. The chain has TRBV2 and TRBJ2-7, with D perhaps TRBD2 (5 bases). Looked up from germline, CDR1 is SNHLY and CDR2 is FYNNEI. The CDR3 is 12 residues long. V was clipped by 6 bases and J by 3 bases, with 9 bases between them. The CDR3 sequence is CASRERDYEQYF. In DNA form, the CDR3 reads TGTGCCAGCAGGGAGAGGGACTACGAGCAGTACTTC.

In its sample, this clonotype was seen many times. This chain uses TRBV7-2 with TRBJ2-1, with D perhaps TRBD1 or TRBD2 (5 bases each). The CDR3 totals 11 residues. V lost 4 bases, J lost 13 bases, and 11 bases lay in between. Per the germline V gene, CDR1 is SGHTA and CDR2 is FQGNSA. This chain's CDR3 is CASSSTGLQFF. CDR3 nucleotides: TGTGCCAGCAGCTCTACGGGGCTACAGTTCTTC.

This clonotype was counted a few times. The V gene is TRBV7-2, the J gene TRBJ2-7, with 13 nucleotides matching TRBD2. The germline gives CDR1 SGHTA, CDR2 FQGNSA. There are 15 residues in the CDR3. With 5 bases clipped from V and 3 bases from J, the junction kept 4 bases outside the gene matches. In DNA form, the CDR3 reads TGTGCCAGCAGCCAAGGACTAGCGGGAGTCTACGAGCAGTACTTC. Translating it yields CASSQGLAGVYEQYF.